The T cell receptor beta chain under discussion was sequenced for a study of vaccination and CD4 T cells after COVID-19. About the research overall: Sample collection from three convalescent patients took place at day 14 and days 161 to 241 post-vaccination. Cultures acting as controls obtained a CEFX pool, an HIV-1 Nef pool, or no peptide.

Time point here: late sampling 161 to 241 days after vaccination in three convalescent patients. Indicated treatment: roughly 10-day PBMC culture with coronavirus spike peptide pools or control peptides (ViraFEST assay). Over 1.5 million PBMCs went into each well for culture with about 10 IU/ml IL-2 and about 9.9 ug/ml peptide pools. The sample holds a few counts of this clonotype. The antigen remains undetermined. An Oncomine TCR Beta short-read assay was used to sequence the DNA from cultured CD4+ T cells. TCRdb re-derived calls from the PCR reads in MiXCR, one entry per CDR3 protein. The table shows about 17,000 distinct CDR3 sequences, with approximately 50% occurring only once. The source is a human donor who had recovered from COVID-19. Sequenced material: CD4+ T cells from blood, cultured in vitro, taken about 7 months after SARS-CoV-2 vaccination.

Here the CDR3 reads CASSPRDGDNTEAFF. CDR3 DNA sequence: TGTGCCAGCAGCCCCCGGGACGGCGACAACACTGAAGCTTTCTTT. The V gene is TRBV7-2, the J gene TRBJ1-1; a possible D gene is TRBD1 (5 bases). CDR3 length: 15 amino acids. The germline CDR1 and CDR2 sequences are SGHTA and FQGNSA. Between the trimmed V and J ends, which lost 5 bases and 2 bases, there was a span of 15 bases.